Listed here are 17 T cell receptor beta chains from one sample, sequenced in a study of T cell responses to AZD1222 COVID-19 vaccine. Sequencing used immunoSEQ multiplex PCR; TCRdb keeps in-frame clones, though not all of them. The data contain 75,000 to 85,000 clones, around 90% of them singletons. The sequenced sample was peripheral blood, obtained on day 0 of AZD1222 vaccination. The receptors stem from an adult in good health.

CDR3 sequence (DNA): TGTGCCAGTAGTGCCCGGGACTTCCGCTACAATGAGCAGTTCTTC. Translating it yields CASSARDFRYNEQFF. The chain combines TRBV19 with TRBJ2-1; TRBD2 might be the D (6 bases). V shed 5 bases and J shed 3 bases, with 14 bases lying between them. CDR3 length: 15 residues. The germline gives CDR1 LNHDA, CDR2 SQIVND (reference sequence). The full variable domain, completed using reference TRBV19 and TRBJ2-1, is DGGITQSPKYLFRKEGQNVTLSCEQNLNHDAMYWYRQDPGQGLRLIYYSQIVNDFQKGDIAEGYSVSREKKESFPLTVTSAQKNPTAFYLCASSARDFRYNEQFFGPGTRLTVL.

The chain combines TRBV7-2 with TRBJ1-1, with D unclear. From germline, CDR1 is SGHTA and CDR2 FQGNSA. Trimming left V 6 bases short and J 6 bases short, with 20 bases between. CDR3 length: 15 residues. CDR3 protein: CASSLESFGLPEAFF. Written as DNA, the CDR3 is TGTGCCAGCAGTCTAGAAAGTTTTGGGCTCCCTGAAGCTTTCTTT.

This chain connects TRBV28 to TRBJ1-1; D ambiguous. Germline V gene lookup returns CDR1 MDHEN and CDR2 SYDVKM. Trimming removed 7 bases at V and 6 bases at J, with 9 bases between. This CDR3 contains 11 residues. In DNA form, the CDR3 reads TGTGCCAGCAAAGAGGAGGCTGAAGCTTTCTTT. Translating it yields CASKEEAEAFF.

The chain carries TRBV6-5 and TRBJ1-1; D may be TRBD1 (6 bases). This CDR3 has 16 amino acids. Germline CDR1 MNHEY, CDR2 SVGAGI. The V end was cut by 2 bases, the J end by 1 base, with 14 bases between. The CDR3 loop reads CASSYHGGPPNTEAFF. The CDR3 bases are TGTGCCAGCAGTTACCATGGGGGGCCCCCGAACACTGAAGCTTTCTTT.

The CDR3: CASSAYDEQFF. The CDR3 nucleotides read TGTGCCAGCAGCGCATATGATGAGCAGTTCTTC. This sequence joins TRBV9 and TRBJ2-1; D not certain. The ends were cut back, 3 bases at V and 8 bases at J, with 6 bases in the middle. CDR1 and CDR2 (germline): SGDLS, YYNGEE. The CDR3 covers 11 residues.

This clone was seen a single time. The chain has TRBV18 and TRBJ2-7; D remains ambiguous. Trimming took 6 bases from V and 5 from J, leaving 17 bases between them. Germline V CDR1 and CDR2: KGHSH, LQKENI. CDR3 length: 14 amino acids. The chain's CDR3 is CASSPTAGIHEQYF. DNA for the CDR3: TGTGCCAGCTCCCCCACGGCCGGTATCCACGAGCAGTACTTC.

The CDR3 loop reads CASTPGDSSFWDDEQYF. Written as DNA, the CDR3 is TGTGCCAGTACCCCGGGGGACAGCTCCTTTTGGGACGACGAGCAGTACTTC. This chain uses TRBV19 with TRBJ2-7; D is perhaps TRBD1 (7 bases). Germline V gives CDR1 LNHDA, CDR2 SQIVND (reference sequence). V was clipped by 7 bases and J by 5 bases, with 27 bases between them. CDR3 length: 17 residues.

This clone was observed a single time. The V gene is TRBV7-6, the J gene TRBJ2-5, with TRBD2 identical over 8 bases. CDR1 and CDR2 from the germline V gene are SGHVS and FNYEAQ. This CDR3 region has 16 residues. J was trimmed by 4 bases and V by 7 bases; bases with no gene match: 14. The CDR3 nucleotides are TGTGCCAGCAAAATAGGCGCGGGGGGCCGGGGAGAGACCCAGTACTTC. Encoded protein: CASKIGAGGRGETQYF.

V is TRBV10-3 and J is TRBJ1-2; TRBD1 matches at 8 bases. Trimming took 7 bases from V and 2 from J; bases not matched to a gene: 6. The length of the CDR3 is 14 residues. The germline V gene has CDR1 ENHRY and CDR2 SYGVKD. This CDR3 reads CAITPRTGNYGYTF. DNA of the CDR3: TGTGCCATCACCCCCCGGACAGGGAACTATGGCTACACCTTC.

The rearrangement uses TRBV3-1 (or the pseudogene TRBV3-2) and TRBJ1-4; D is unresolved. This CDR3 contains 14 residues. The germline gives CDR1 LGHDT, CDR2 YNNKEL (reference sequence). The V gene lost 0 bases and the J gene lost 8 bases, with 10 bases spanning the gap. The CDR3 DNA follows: TGTGCCAGCAGCCAAGATTTGGTGGAAGAAAAACTGTTTTTT. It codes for CASSQDLVEEKLFF.

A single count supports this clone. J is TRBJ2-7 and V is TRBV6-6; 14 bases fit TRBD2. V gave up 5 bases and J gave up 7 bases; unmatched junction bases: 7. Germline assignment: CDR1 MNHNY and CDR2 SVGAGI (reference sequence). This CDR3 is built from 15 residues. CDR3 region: CASSLPGLAGEEQYF. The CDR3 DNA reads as TGTGCCAGCAGTCTGCCGGGACTAGCGGGAGAGGAGCAGTACTTC.

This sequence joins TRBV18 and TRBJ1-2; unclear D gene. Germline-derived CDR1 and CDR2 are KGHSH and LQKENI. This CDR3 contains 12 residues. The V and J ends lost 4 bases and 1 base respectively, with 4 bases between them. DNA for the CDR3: TGTGCCAGCTCACAGGATAACTATGGCTACACCTTC. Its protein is CASSQDNYGYTF.

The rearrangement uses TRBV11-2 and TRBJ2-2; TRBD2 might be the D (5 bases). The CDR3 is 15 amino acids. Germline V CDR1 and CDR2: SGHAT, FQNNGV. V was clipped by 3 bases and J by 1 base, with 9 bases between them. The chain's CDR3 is CASSFAGVNTGELFF. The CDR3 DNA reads TGTGCCAGCAGCTTCGCCGGGGTGAACACCGGGGAGCTGTTTTTT.

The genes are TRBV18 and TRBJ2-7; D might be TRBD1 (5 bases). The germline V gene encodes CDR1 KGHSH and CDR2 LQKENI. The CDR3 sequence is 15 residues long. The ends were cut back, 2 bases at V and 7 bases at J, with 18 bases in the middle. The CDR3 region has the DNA TGTGCCAGCTCACCAGGGGCAGGCAGTACGTGGGAGCAGTACTTC. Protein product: CASSPGAGSTWEQYF.

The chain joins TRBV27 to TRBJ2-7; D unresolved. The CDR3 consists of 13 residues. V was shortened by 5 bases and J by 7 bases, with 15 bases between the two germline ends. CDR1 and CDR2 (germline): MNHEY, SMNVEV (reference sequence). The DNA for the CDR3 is TGTGCCAGCAGTACGTCAGGAATTTTAGAGCAGTACTTC. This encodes CASSTSGILEQYF.

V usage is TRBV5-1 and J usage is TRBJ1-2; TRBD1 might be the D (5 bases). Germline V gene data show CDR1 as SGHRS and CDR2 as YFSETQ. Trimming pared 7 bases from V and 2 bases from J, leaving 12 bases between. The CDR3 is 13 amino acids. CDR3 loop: CASPSRGNYGYTF. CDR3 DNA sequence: TGCGCCAGCCCCTCGAGGGGCAACTATGGCTACACCTTC.

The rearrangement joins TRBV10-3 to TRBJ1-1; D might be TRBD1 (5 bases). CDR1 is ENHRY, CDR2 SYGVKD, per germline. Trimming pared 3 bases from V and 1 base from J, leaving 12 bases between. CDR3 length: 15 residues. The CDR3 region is CAISDIGTGNTEAFF. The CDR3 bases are TGTGCCATCAGTGACATCGGGACCGGGAACACTGAAGCTTTCTTT.